The clone carrying this T cell receptor (beta chain) was seen a few times. The junction departs from germline at one end; a sequencing error may be responsible. Germline CDR1 SGHVS, CDR2 FNYEAQ. The CDR3 totals 15 residues. This entry is derived from a study of cytotoxic CD8 clonotypes in ibrutinib-treated CLL. The data were produced by immunoSEQ multiplex PCR, yet TCRdb's version contains in-frame clones alone and is incomplete. The table lists hundreds of thousands of clones, 70% of them singletons. The chain joins TRBV7-6 to TRBJ2-1, with 10 bases that match TRBD2. This TCR was sampled from a human donor with chronic lymphocytic leukemia. The starting material was PBMCs, obtained after 24 months of ibrutinib treatment. The CDR3, as DNA: TGTGCCAGCAGCCTAGCGGGAGATTCGTACAATGAGCAGTTCTTC. Protein sequence: CASSLAGDSYNEQFF.